This passage covers 10 T cell receptor beta chains from one sample sequenced in a study of brain T cells in children with intractable seizures. The data were produced by immunoSEQ multiplex PCR, yet TCRdb's version contains in-frame clones alone and is incomplete. The sample has fewer than 25,000 clones; under 95% are singletons. Here the sequenced sample was peripheral blood, taken at surgery. The receptor source for this set is a boy aged 5 to 17 with focal cortical dysplasia and intractable seizures.

The chain links TRBV7-2 to TRBJ1-4, with D perhaps matching TRBD1 (5 bases). This CDR3 is built from 15 residues. V was clipped by 5 bases and J by 4 bases, with 14 bases between them. CDR1 is SGHTA, CDR2 FQGNSA, per germline. The CDR3 is CASSPRGRHNEKLFF. The CDR3 coding sequence is TGTGCCAGCAGCCCGCGGGGACGGCATAATGAAAAACTGTTTTTT.

To note about this clone: The identical CDR3 is also encoded by other nucleotide sequences in the sample. The chain has TRBV9 and TRBJ1-1, with TRBD1 matching over 7 bases. From germline, CDR1 is SGDLS and CDR2 YYNGEE. The CDR3 runs 13 residues. The J segment lost 1 base and the V segment lost 3 bases, leaving 0 bases of the junction unmatched. The CDR3 coding sequence is TGTGCCAGCAGCGCAGGGGGGAACACTGAAGCTTTCTTT. This sequence encodes CASSAGGNTEAFF.

The genes are TRBV11-1 and TRBJ2-1, with TRBD2 matching 8 bases. The CDR3 runs to 15 residues. Looked up from germline, CDR1 is SGHAT and CDR2 is FQDESV (reference sequence). V trimming: 1 base; J trimming: 4 bases; junction bases outside the gene matches: 3. The CDR3 spells CASSLGAGVYNEQFF. Written as DNA, the CDR3 is TGTGCCAGCAGCTTAGGAGCGGGAGTATACAATGAGCAGTTCTTC.

The rearrangement links TRBV4-1 to TRBJ2-4, with TRBD2 matching 9 bases. The CDR3 loop spans 14 amino acids. Germline V gene sequence: CDR1 MGHRA, CDR2 YSYEKL. J gave up 8 bases and V 4 bases, and 6 bases lay outside the gene matches. CDR3 region: CASSPSGKGDIQYF. DNA of the CDR3: TGCGCCAGCAGCCCTAGCGGGAAGGGGGACATTCAGTACTTC.

The gene calls are TRBV19 and TRBJ2-7; D not resolved. Trimming removed 3 bases from V and 0 bases from J, with 6 bases in between. This CDR3 is built from 13 residues. Germline CDR1 LNHDA, CDR2 SQIVND (reference sequence). The CDR3 sequence: CASSITGSYEQYF. CDR3 DNA sequence: TGTGCCAGTAGTATTACCGGCTCCTACGAGCAGTACTTC.

The rearrangement links TRBV6-5 to TRBJ1-3; D possibly corresponds to TRBD1 (5 bases). Germline V gene data show CDR1 as MNHEY and CDR2 as SVGAGI. Trimming left V 10 bases short and J 2 bases short, with 12 bases between. The CDR3 is 13 residues long. The CDR3 coding sequence is TGTGCCATCGGGGGAGGGCCTGGAAACACCATATATTTT. It yields the protein CAIGGGPGNTIYF.

The chain employs TRBV7-8 and TRBJ1-2, with D perhaps matching TRBD1 (6 bases). The length of the CDR3 is 14 residues. Trimming took off 6 bases at V and 1 base at J, with 12 bases between the two ends. Per the germline V gene, CDR1 is SGHVS and CDR2 is FQNEAQ. The CDR3 region has the DNA TGTGCCAGCAGGGGGGCTGGTTTTAACTATGGCTACACCTTC. As protein: CASRGAGFNYGYTF.

The chain carries TRBV6-5 and TRBJ2-5; 7 nucleotides match TRBD2. Germline V gives CDR1 MNHEY, CDR2 SVGAGI. CDR3 length: 12 amino acids. V shed 6 bases and J 7 bases; nucleotides not matched to a gene: 5. For the CDR3, the DNA is TGTGCCAGCAGAGAGTCGGGGGGGACCCAGTACTTC. Translation gives CASRESGGTQYF.

This chain joins TRBV28 and TRBJ1-2; no clear D. The CDR3 contains 12 residues. Trimming took off 6 bases at V and 6 bases at J, with 11 bases between the two ends. Germline CDR1 reads MDHEN; CDR2 reads SYDVKM. Written as DNA, the CDR3 is TGTGCCAGCAGATCACGGGGAGATGGCTACACCTTC. Protein product: CASRSRGDGYTF.

This clone appeared once. The genes are TRBV6-5 and TRBJ1-4; D is undetermined. Per germline, CDR1 MNHEY and CDR2 SVGAGI. V was shortened by 0 bases and J by 3 bases, with 8 bases between the two germline ends. CDR3 size: 15 residues. For the CDR3, the DNA is TGTGCCAGCAGTTACTCGCGGCAGTCTAATGAAAAACTGTTTTTT. This encodes CASSYSRQSNEKLFF.